Presented here are 14 T cell receptor beta chains from one specimen sequenced in a study of blood T cell repertoires in COVID-19. Repertoires were generated with immunoSEQ multiplex PCR, while TCRdb's copy carries only in-frame clones and drops some. In the table there are about 250,000 clones, over 70% of which are singletons. The sample consisted of peripheral blood. These receptors came from a man aged 40-49 years with active or convalescent COVID-19.

This chain joins TRBV3-1 (or the pseudogene TRBV3-2) and TRBJ2-7; 10 nucleotides line up with TRBD2. Trimming cost V 2 bases and J 6 bases; bases outside gene matches: 4. The CDR3 loop spans 14 amino acids. Germline V lookup: CDR1 LGHDT, CDR2 YNNKEL (reference sequence). The DNA for the CDR3 is TGTGCCAGCAGCCAACCGAGCGGGGGGGCCGAGCAGTACTTC. This encodes CASSQPSGGAEQYF.

The genes are TRBV24-1 and TRBJ2-3; 13 bases match TRBD2. Germline V gene data show CDR1 as KGHDR and CDR2 as SFDVKD. After removal of 4 bases from V and 6 bases from J, the junction contained 9 bases not matched to a gene. The CDR3 is made up of 17 amino acids. As DNA, the CDR3 is TGTGCCACCAGTGAAACCAGGACTAGCGGGAGAGCGGATACGCAGTATTTT. This gives the protein CATSETRTSGRADTQYF.

The chain joins TRBV18 to TRBJ2-2; TRBD2 is a possible D gene (6 bases). CDR1 and CDR2 from the germline V gene are KGHSH and LQKENI. The CDR3 is 15 residues long. The V and J ends lost 3 bases and 4 bases respectively, with 12 bases between them. The DNA for the CDR3 is TGTGCCAGCTCACCGGGACTCCTCGGCACCGGGGAGCTGTTTTTT. This codes for CASSPGLLGTGELFF. The full variable domain, completed using reference TRBV18 and TRBJ2-2, is NAGVMQNPRHLVRRRGQEARLRCSPMKGHSHVYWYRQLPEEGLKFMVYLQKENIIDESGMPKERFSAEFPKEGPSILRIQQVVRGDSAAYFCASSPGLLGTGELFFGEGSRLTVL.

This clone has a single count. V and J are TRBV6-2 or TRBV6-3 and TRBJ2-6; D unclear. The CDR3 contains 17 residues. Trimming pared 5 bases from V and 4 bases from J, leaving 18 bases between. Germline lookup yields CDR1 MNHEY and CDR2 SVGEGT. CDR3 DNA: TGTGCCAGCAGTCAAAAGTATCTGCCTAGGGGGGCCAACGTCCTGACTTTC. Its translation is CASSQKYLPRGANVLTF.

The chain carries TRBV2 and TRBJ2-5; D possibly corresponds to TRBD1 (6 bases). The CDR3 runs 12 residues. CDR1 is SNHLY and CDR2 is FYNNEI in the germline V gene. Trimming removed 7 bases from V and 5 bases from J, with 11 bases in between. The CDR3 sequence: CASIRQAETQYF. CDR3 DNA sequence: TGTGCCAGCATTAGACAGGCTGAGACCCAGTACTTC. Supplemented by reference TRBV2 and TRBJ2-5, the full variable domain reads EPEVTQTPSHQVTQMGQEVILRCVPISNHLYFYWYRQILGQKVEFLVSFYNNEISEKSEIFDDQFSVERPDGSNFTLKIRSTKLEDSAMYFCASIRQAETQYFGPGTRLLVL.

This chain links TRBV7-9 with TRBJ1-1, with 9 positions matching TRBD1. This CDR3 contains 16 residues. V lost 6 bases to trimming and J lost 1 base; unmatched junction nucleotides: 9. Germline assignment: CDR1 SEHNR and CDR2 FQNEAQ (reference sequence). This chain's CDR3 is CASREIPGQGNTEAFF. CDR3 coding DNA: TGTGCCAGCAGGGAGATACCGGGACAGGGGAACACTGAAGCTTTCTTT.

The J gene is TRBJ1-4, the V gene TRBV4-2; TRBD1 is a possible D gene (5 bases). The V end was cut by 3 bases, the J end by 7 bases, with 12 bases between. This CDR3 comprises 14 residues. Germline CDR1 reads LGHNA; CDR2 reads YNFKEQ. Here the CDR3 DNA reads TGTGCCAGCAGCCAGGGGGGGGAGGGTGAAAAACTGTTTTTT. Translating it yields CASSQGGEGEKLFF.

This chain joins TRBV30 and TRBJ1-1; D call uncertain. CDR3 size: 14 residues. Trimming removed 4 bases at V and 0 bases at J, with 12 bases between. Germline CDR1 is GTSNPN and CDR2 is SVGIG (reference sequence). The CDR3 nucleotides read TGTGCCTGGACCACCGAGATGTTGAACACTGAAGCTTTCTTT. Translating gives CAWTTEMLNTEAFF.

This chain connects TRBV10-3 to TRBJ1-2, with D possibly being TRBD1 (5 bases). In germline, CDR1 is ENHRY, CDR2 SYGVKD. The CDR3 length is 16 residues. V lost 7 bases to trimming and J lost 0 bases, with 18 bases between them. In nucleotides, the CDR3 is TGTGCCATCACCGAGACGCCCACAGGTTCTAACTATGGCTACACCTTC. This gives the protein CAITETPTGSNYGYTF.

The chain couples TRBV18 to TRBJ1-1, with D unresolved. This CDR3 has 14 residues. CDR1 and CDR2 from the germline V gene are KGHSH and LQKENI. The V gene lost 2 bases and the J gene lost 2 bases, with 9 bases spanning the gap. CDR3 residues: CASSPGNRNTEAFF. The CDR3 DNA sequence: TGTGCCAGCTCACCAGGCAACAGAAACACTGAAGCTTTCTTT.

A single count supports this clone. The chain uses TRBV3-1 (or the pseudogene TRBV3-2) and TRBJ2-1; D may be TRBD2 (5 bases). CDR3 length: 14 amino acids. In germline, CDR1 is LGHDT, CDR2 YNNKEL (reference sequence). V was shortened by 1 base and J by 7 bases, with 11 bases between the two germline ends. CDR3 coding DNA: TGTGCCAGCAGCCAAGCCGTACTAGGGAATGAGCAGTTCTTC. This translates into CASSQAVLGNEQFF.

This sequence joins TRBV7-9 and TRBJ2-1, with 7 bases matching TRBD1. Germline CDR1 reads SEHNR; CDR2 reads FQNEAQ (reference sequence). V lost 7 bases, J lost 7 bases, and 10 bases stayed unmatched. The CDR3 is 14 residues long. This CDR3 reads CASTPRTGENEQFF. CDR3 bases: TGTGCCAGCACCCCTAGGACAGGAGAGAATGAGCAGTTCTTC. The full variable domain, completed using reference TRBV7-9 and TRBJ2-1, is DTGVSQNPRHKITKRGQNVTFRCDPISEHNRLYWYRQTLGQGPEFLTYFQNEAQLEKSRLLSDRFSAERPKGSFSTLEIQRTEQGDSAMYLCASTPRTGENEQFFGPGTRLTVL.

The chain recombines TRBV11-1 with TRBJ2-3; TRBD2 agrees at 11 bases. Germline CDR1 and CDR2: SGHAT and FQDESV (reference sequence). The V and J ends lost 3 bases and 1 base, in that order; junction bases with no gene match: 3. The CDR3 is made up of 16 amino acids. The DNA for the CDR3 is TGTGCCAGCAGCTTGGAACTAGCGGGGGGCACAGATACGCAGTATTTT. This encodes CASSLELAGGTDTQYF.

A single count supports this clone. The rearrangement uses TRBV13 and TRBJ2-1; tentatively, D is TRBD2 (5 bases). The CDR3 consists of 16 residues. V lost 0 bases, J lost 4 bases, and 13 bases lay in between. Germline CDR1 and CDR2: PRHDT and FYEKMQ (reference sequence). CDR3 region: CASSLGGEGRYNEQFF. In DNA, the CDR3 is TGTGCCAGCAGCTTAGGTGGTGAGGGCAGATACAATGAGCAGTTCTTC.